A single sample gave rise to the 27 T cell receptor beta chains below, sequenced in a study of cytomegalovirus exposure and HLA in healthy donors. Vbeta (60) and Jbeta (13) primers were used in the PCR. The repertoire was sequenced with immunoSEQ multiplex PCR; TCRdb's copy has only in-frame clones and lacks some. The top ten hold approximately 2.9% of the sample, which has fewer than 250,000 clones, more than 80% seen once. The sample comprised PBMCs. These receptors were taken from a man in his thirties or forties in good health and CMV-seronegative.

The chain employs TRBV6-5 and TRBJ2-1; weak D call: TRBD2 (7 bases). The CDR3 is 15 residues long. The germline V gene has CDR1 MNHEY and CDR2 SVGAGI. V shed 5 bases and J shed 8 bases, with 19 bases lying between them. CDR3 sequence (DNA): TGTGCCAGCAGTCGCCGTGGGGGGGGCCACGATGAGCAGTTCTTC. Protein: CASSRRGGGHDEQFF.

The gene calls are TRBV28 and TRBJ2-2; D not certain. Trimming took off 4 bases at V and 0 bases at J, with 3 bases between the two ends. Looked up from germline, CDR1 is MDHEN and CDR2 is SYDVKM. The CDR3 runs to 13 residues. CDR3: CASSSPNTGELFF. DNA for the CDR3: TGTGCCAGCAGTTCTCCGAACACCGGGGAGCTGTTTTTT.

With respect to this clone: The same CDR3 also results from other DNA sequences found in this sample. The CDR3 DNA is TGTGCCAGCAGTTTACGGGAGAGCAATCAGCCCCAGCATTTT. Its protein is CASSLRESNQPQHF. The rearrangement joins TRBV27 to TRBJ1-5; D is uncertain. V was clipped by 2 bases and J by 1 base, with 6 bases between them. This CDR3 is 14 amino acids long. Per the germline V gene, CDR1 is MNHEY and CDR2 is SMNVEV (reference sequence).

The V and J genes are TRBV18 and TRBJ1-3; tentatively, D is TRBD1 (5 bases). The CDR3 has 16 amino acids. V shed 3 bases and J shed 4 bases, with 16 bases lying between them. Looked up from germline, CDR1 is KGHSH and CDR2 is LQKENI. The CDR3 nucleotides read TGTGCCAGCTCACCCCCCGGGGGGAACTGGGGAAACACCATATATTTT. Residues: CASSPPGGNWGNTIYF.

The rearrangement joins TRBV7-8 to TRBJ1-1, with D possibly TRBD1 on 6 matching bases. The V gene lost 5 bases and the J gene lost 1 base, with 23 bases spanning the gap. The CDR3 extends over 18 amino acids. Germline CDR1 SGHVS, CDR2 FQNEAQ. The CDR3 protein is CASSHRPGGQVKNTEAFF. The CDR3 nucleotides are TGTGCCAGCAGCCACAGGCCCGGGGGGCAAGTGAAGAACACTGAAGCTTTCTTT.

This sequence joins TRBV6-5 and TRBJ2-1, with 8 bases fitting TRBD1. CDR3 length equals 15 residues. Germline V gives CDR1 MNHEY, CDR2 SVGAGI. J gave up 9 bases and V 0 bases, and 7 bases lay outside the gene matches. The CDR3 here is CASSYSRQGSGEQFF. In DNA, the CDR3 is TGTGCCAGCAGTTACTCAAGACAGGGGTCAGGTGAGCAGTTCTTC.

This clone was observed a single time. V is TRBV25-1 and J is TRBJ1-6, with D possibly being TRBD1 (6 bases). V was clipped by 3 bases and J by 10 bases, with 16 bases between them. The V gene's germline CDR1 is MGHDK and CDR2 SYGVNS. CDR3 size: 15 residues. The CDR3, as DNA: TGTGCCAGCAGTGACGGACAGCTCCCTACCTCACCCCTCCACTTT. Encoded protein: CASSDGQLPTSPLHF.

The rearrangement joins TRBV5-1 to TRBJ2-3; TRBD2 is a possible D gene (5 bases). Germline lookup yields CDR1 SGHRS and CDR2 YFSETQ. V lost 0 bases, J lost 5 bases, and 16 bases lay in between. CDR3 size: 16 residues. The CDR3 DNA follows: TGCGCCAGCAGCTTGGCAGCGGCTTTATTTGGAGATACGCAGTATTTT. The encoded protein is CASSLAAALFGDTQYF.

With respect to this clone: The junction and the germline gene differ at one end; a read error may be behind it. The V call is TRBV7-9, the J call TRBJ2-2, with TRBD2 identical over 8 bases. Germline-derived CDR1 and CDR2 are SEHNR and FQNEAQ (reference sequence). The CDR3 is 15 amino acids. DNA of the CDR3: TGTTCCAGCAGCGTGAGCGGGGGACGGACCGGGGAGCTGTTTTTT. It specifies CSSSVSGGRTGELFF.

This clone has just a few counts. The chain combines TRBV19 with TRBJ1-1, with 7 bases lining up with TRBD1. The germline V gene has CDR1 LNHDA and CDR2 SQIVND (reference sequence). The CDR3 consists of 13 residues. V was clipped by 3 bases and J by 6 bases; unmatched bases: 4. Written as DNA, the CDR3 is TGTGCCAGTAGTATGACAGGGATTTCTGAAGCTTTCTTT. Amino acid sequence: CASSMTGISEAFF.

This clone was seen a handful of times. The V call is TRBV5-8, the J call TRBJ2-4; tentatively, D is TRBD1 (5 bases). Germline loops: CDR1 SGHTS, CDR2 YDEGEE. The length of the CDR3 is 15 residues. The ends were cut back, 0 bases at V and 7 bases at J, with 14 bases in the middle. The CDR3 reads CASSLGQIATNIQYF. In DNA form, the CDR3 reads TGTGCCAGCAGCTTGGGACAGATAGCTACCAACATTCAGTACTTC.

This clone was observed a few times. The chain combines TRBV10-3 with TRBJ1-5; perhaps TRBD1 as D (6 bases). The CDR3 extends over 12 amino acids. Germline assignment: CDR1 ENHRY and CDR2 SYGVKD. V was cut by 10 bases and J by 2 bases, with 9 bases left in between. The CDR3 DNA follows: TGTGCCAGCAGACAGGGCAATCAGCCCCAGCATTTT. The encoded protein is CASRQGNQPQHF.

The CDR3 nucleotides read TGTGCCAGCAGTTTGCACACGCTCGGGACAGGGGGCAATGAGCAGTTCTTC. This sequence encodes CASSLHTLGTGGNEQFF. The V gene is TRBV28, the J gene TRBJ2-1; TRBD1 matches 11 bases. Germline V gene data show CDR1 as MDHEN and CDR2 as SYDVKM. The CDR3 totals 17 residues. Losses at the gene ends were 3 bases for V and 6 bases for J; bases not matched to a gene: 10.

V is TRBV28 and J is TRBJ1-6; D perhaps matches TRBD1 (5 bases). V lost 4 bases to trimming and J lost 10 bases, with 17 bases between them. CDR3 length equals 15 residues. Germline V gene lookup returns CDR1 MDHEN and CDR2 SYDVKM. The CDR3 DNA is TGTGCCAGCAGTTCCCCGGAGGGGAGGGGATCACCCCTCCACTTT. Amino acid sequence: CASSSPEGRGSPLHF.

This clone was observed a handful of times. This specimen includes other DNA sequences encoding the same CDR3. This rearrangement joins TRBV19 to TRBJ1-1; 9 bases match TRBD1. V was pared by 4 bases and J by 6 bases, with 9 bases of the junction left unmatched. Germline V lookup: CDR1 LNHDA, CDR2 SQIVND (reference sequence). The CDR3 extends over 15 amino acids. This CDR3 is CASSTPGQGRSEAFF. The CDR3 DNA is TGTGCCAGTAGTACACCGGGACAGGGTCGGTCTGAAGCTTTCTTT.

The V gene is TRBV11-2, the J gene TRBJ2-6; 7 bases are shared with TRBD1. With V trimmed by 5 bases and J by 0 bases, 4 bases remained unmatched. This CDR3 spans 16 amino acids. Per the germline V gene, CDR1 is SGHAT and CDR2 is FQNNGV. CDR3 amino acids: CASSKDRSSGANVLTF. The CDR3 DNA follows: TGTGCCAGCAGCAAGGACAGGTCCTCTGGGGCCAACGTCCTGACTTTC.

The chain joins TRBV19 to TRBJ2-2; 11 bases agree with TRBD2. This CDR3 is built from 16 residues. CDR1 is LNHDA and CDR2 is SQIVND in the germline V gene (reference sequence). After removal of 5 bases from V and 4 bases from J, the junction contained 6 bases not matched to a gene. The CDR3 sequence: CASSQVAGGPTGELFF. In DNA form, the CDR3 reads TGTGCCAGTAGTCAAGTAGCGGGGGGGCCCACCGGGGAGCTGTTTTTT.

CDR3 protein: CASSFSGMEANYGYTF. In DNA, the CDR3 is TGTGCCAGCAGCTTTTCGGGGATGGAGGCTAACTATGGCTACACCTTC. The chain recombines TRBV5-5 with TRBJ1-2; D remains ambiguous. This CDR3 region has 16 residues. Germline V gives CDR1 SGHKS, CDR2 YYEKEE (reference sequence). Trimming left V 2 bases short and J 0 bases short, with 14 bases between.

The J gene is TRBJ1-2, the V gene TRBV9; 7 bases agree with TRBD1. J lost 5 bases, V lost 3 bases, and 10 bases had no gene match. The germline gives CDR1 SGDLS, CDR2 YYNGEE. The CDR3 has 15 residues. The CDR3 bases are TGTGCCAGCAGCGGGACCCGACAGGGTTTTTATGGCTACACCTTC. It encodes CASSGTRQGFYGYTF.

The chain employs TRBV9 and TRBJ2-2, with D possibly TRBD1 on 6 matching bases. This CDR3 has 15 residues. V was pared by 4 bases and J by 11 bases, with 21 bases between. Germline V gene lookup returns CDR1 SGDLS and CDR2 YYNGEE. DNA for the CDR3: TGTGCCAGCAGCCCCCTGAACAGGGCTTCAAGCGAGCTGTTTTTT. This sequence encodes CASSPLNRASSELFF. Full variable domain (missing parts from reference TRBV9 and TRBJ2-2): DSGVTQTPKHLITATGQRVTLRCSPRSGDLSVYWYQQSLDQGLQFLIQYYNGEERAKGNILERFSAQQFPDLHSELNLSSLELGDSALYFCASSPLNRASSELFFGEGSRLTVL.

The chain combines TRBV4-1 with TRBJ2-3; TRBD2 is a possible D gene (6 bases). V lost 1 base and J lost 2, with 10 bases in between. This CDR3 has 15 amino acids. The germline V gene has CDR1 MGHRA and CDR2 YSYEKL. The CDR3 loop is CASSQGTTYTDTQYF. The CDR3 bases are TGCGCCAGCAGCCAAGGGACTACCTACACAGATACGCAGTATTTT.

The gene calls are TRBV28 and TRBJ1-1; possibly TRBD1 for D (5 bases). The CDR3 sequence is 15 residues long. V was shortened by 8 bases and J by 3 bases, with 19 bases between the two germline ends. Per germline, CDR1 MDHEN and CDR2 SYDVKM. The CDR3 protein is CASCPAHAGDTEAFF. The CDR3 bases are TGTGCCAGCTGCCCTGCCCATGCGGGGGACACTGAAGCTTTCTTT.

Here the CDR3 DNA reads TGTGCCAGCAGCGCGGGACAGCCAAGACTCTATGGCTACACCTTC. Translated: CASSAGQPRLYGYTF. The chain has TRBV9 and TRBJ1-2, with 7 bases fitting TRBD1. Germline CDR1 is SGDLS and CDR2 is YYNGEE. The junction had 9 bases not matched to a gene; V was cut back by 3 bases and J by 4 bases. The CDR3 extends over 15 amino acids. Full variable domain (rest looked up from reference TRBV9 and TRBJ1-2): DSGVTQTPKHLITATGQRVTLRCSPRSGDLSVYWYQQSLDQGLQFLIQYYNGEERAKGNILERFSAQQFPDLHSELNLSSLELGDSALYFCASSAGQPRLYGYTFGSGTRLTVV.

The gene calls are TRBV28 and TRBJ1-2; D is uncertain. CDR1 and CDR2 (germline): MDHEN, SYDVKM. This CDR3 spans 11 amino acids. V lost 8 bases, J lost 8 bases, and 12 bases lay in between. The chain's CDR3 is CASLTPGGYTF. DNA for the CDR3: TGTGCCAGCCTTACCCCCGGGGGCTACACCTTC.

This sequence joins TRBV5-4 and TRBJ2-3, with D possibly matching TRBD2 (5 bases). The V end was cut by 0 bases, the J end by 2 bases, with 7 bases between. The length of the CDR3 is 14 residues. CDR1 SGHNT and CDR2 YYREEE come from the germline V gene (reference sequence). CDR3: CASSLEGDTDTQYF. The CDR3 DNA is TGTGCCAGCAGCTTGGAGGGAGACACAGATACGCAGTATTTT.

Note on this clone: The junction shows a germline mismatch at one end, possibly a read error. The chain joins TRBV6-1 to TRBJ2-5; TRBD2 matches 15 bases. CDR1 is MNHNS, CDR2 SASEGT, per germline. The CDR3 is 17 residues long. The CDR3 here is CASSEGGLAGGGETQYF. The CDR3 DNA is TGTGCCAGCAGCGAAGGGGGACTAGCGGGGGGCGGGGAGACCCAGTACTTC.

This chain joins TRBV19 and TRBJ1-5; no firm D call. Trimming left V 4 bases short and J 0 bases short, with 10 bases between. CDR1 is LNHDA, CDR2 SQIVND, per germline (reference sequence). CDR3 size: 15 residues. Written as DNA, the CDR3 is TGTGCCAGTAGTAATTCAGGAATTAGCAATCAGCCCCAGCATTTT. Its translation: CASSNSGISNQPQHF.